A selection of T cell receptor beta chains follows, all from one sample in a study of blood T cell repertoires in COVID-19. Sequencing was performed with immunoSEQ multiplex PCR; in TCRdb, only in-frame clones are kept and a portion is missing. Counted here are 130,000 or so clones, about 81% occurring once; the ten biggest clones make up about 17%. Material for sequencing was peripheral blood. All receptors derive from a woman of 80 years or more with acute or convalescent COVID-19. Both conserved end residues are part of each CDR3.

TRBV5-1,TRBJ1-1,CASSSIGQGEAFF
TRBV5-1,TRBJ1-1,CASSLNRNTEAFF
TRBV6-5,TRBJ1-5,CASSRTGGGQPQHF
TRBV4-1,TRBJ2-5,CASSQDFPGGLAGGPGETQYF
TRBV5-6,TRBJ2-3,CASSLDRGYATDTQYF
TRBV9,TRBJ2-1,CASSHGSSGGGEQFF
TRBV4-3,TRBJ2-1,CASSPRQDISNEQFF
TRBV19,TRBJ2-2,CASSRGFEHMNTGELFF
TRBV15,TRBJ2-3,CATSRVKGQGPDTQYF
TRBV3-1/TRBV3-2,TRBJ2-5,CASSQSRSETQYF
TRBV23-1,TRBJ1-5,CASSPLGQGNQPQHF
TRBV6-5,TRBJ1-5,CASSRTGLNQPQHF
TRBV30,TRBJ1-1,CAWTDRMNTEAFF
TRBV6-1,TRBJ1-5,CASSDRAGFQPQHF
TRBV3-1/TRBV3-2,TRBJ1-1,CASSQPDRDRGGLETEAFF
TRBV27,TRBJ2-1,CASCPGVLGGWGEQFF
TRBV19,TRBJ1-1,CASKSPGGQGSSEAFF
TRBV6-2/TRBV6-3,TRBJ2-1,CASSRPKGAGSNNEQFF
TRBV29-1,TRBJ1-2,CSVEDPVRGRYGYTF
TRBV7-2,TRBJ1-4,CASSETGYNEKLFF
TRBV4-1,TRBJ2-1,CASSQEGQGLRYNEQFF
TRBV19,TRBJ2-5,CASSMVQGIQETQYF
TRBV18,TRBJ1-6,CASSPDRGYSPLHF
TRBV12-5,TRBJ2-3,CASGRGLAERTDTQYF
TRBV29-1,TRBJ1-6,CSVPAEGPGGYSPLHF
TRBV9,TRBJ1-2,CASSEGEGPYYGYTF
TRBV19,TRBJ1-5,CASSPSGGNQPQHF
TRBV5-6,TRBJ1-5,CASSLGAGVSNQPQHF
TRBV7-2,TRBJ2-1,CASSFLGGGHYNEQFF
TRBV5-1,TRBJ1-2,CASSTGTGGGYGYTF
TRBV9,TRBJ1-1,CASSGNERLEAFF
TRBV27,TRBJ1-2,CASSPTTGNYGYTF
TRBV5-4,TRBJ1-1,CASSLDSRVAFF
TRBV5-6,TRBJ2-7,CASSLERLRTASYEQYF
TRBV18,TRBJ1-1,CASSRSTGGEAFF
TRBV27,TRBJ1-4,CASAVTGYHFVSDEKLFF
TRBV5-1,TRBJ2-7,CASSLVVGAHEQYF
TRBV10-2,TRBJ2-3,CASRGLASVDTQYF